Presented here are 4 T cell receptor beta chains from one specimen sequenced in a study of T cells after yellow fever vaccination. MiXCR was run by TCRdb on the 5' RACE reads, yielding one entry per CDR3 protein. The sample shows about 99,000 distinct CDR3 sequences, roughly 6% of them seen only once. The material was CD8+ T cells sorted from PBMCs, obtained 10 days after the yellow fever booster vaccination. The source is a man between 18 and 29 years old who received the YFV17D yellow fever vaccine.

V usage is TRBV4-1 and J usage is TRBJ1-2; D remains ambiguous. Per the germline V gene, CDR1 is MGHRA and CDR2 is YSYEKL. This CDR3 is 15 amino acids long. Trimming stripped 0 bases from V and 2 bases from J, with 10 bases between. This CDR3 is CASSQDPTANYGYTF. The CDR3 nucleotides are TGCGCCAGCAGCCAAGATCCCACAGCCAACTATGGCTACACCTTC.

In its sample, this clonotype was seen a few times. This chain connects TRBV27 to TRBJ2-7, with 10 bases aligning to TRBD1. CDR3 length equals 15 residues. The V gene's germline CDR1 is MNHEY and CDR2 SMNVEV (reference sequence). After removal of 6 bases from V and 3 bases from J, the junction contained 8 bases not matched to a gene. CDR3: CASSQTGGAFYEQYF. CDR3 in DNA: TGTGCCAGCAGCCAGACAGGGGGCGCATTCTACGAGCAGTACTTC.

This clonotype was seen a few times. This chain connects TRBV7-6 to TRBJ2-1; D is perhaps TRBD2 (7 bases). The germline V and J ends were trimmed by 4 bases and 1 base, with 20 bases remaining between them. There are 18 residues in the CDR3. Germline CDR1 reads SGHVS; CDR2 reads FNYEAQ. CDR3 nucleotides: TGTGCCAGCAGCTCTTCGAACCGGGGGGCCGTGTCCTACAATGAGCAGTTCTTC. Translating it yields CASSSSNRGAVSYNEQFF.

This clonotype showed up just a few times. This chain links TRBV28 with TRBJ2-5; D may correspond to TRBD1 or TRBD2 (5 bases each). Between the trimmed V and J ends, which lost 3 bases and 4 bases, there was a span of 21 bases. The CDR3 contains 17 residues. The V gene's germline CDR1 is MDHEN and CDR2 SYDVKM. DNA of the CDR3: TGTGCCAGCAGTTTCGACTCGGGACGCCCCCTCCGAGAGACCCAGTACTTC. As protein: CASSFDSGRPLRETQYF.